The 29 T cell receptor beta chains below come from one sample, sequenced in a study of blood T cell repertoires in COVID-19. Assay: immunoSEQ multiplex PCR; the TCRdb copy retains only in-frame clones and omits some. The table shows 120,000 to 150,000 clones, with more than 75% occurring only once. The specimen sequenced was peripheral blood. The source of these receptors is a human donor with acute or convalescent COVID-19. The donor label of this sample is uncertain.

The sample holds a few counts of this clone. The chain joins TRBV7-9 to TRBJ1-4; maybe TRBD1 (5 bases). Germline loops: CDR1 SEHNR, CDR2 FQNEAQ (reference sequence). V lost 2 bases, J lost 5 bases, and 12 bases lay in between. The length of the CDR3 is 15 residues. CDR3 in amino acids: CASSLNTGGNEKLFF. The CDR3 bases are TGTGCCAGCAGCTTAAACACAGGCGGAAATGAAAAACTGTTTTTT.

This clone was counted a few times. V gene TRBV25-1 combines with J gene TRBJ2-7, with 9 nucleotides matching TRBD1. CDR1 MGHDK and CDR2 SYGVNS come from the germline V gene. The CDR3 has 15 amino acids. Trimming cost V 8 bases and J 2 bases; bases outside gene matches: 10. The CDR3 here is CASGEIDRGAYEQYF. The CDR3 bases are TGTGCCAGCGGGGAAATTGACAGGGGGGCCTACGAGCAGTACTTC.

The chain combines TRBV28 with TRBJ1-4, with D uncertain. V was pared by 3 bases and J by 3 bases, with 8 bases between. The germline CDR1 and CDR2 sequences are MDHEN and SYDVKM. CDR3 size: 14 residues. CDR3 DNA sequence: TGTGCCAGCAGTTTCCAACAGTCTAATGAAAAACTGTTTTTT. It is translated as CASSFQQSNEKLFF.

This chain uses TRBV19 with TRBJ1-1, with 7 bases matching TRBD1. The CDR3 is 17 amino acids. Germline CDR1 and CDR2: LNHDA and SQIVND (reference sequence). Trimming cost V 1 base and J 1 base; bases outside gene matches: 9. The CDR3 nucleotides read TGTGCCAGTAGTATAGCCCGCATGGGACAGAAGAACACTGAAGCTTTCTTT. Residues: CASSIARMGQKNTEAFF. The whole variable domain, filled in from reference TRBV19 and TRBJ1-1, reads DGGITQSPKYLFRKEGQNVTLSCEQNLNHDAMYWYRQDPGQGLRLIYYSQIVNDFQKGDIAEGYSVSREKKESFPLTVTSAQKNPTAFYLCASSIARMGQKNTEAFFGQGTRLTVV.

The CDR3, as DNA: TGTGCCACCAGTGAACCCTTCTCGGGGGACAATGAGCAGTTCTTC. Protein sequence: CATSEPFSGDNEQFF. The rearrangement uses TRBV24-1 and TRBJ2-1; a weak D match, TRBD2 (6 bases). The CDR3 sequence is 15 residues long. Germline V CDR1 and CDR2: KGHDR, SFDVKD. Trimming stripped 4 bases from V and 5 bases from J, with 14 bases between.

The rearrangement joins TRBV19 to TRBJ1-1; D is unresolved. Trimming cost V 6 bases and J 1 base, with 9 bases left between them. The CDR3 totals 13 residues. Per the germline V gene, CDR1 is LNHDA and CDR2 is SQIVND (reference sequence). The CDR3 sequence is CASRGAPNTEAFF. In DNA, the CDR3 is TGTGCCAGTAGGGGAGCGCCGAACACTGAAGCTTTCTTT.

The chain uses TRBV6-2 or TRBV6-3 and TRBJ2-1; 13 bases align to TRBD2. Germline loops: CDR1 MNHEY, CDR2 SVGEGT. CDR3 length: 14 amino acids. The ends lost 6 bases at V and 7 bases at J; junction bases unmatched: 3. The CDR3 nucleotides are TGTGCCAGCAGCGGACTAGCGGGGGTGAATGAGCAGTTCTTC. Its translation: CASSGLAGVNEQFF.

The chain couples TRBV5-4 to TRBJ1-3, with unresolved D. Germline V gives CDR1 SGHNT, CDR2 YYREEE (reference sequence). This CDR3 has 14 residues. Trimming cost V 0 bases and J 3 bases, with 7 bases left between them. DNA of the CDR3: TGTGCCAGCAGCTTGGACAGATTTGGAAACACCATATATTTT. Its translation: CASSLDRFGNTIYF. Filled out from reference TRBV5-4 and TRBJ1-3, the complete variable domain reads ETGVTQSPTHLIKTRGQQVTLRCSSQSGHNTVSWYQQALGQGPQFIFQYYREEENGRGNFPPRFSGLQFPNYSSELNVNALELDDSALYLCASSLDRFGNTIYFGEGSWLTVV.

V gene TRBV6-5 combines with J gene TRBJ2-7; TRBD1 matches at 7 bases. There are 14 residues in the CDR3. Germline V gene data show CDR1 as MNHEY and CDR2 as SVGAGI. The trim removed 5 bases at V and 3 bases at J, leaving 7 bases unmatched. The DNA of the CDR3 is TGTGCCAGCAGTATCACAGGGGACCTCTACGAGCAGTACGTC. It codes for CASSITGDLYEQYV.

This clone has just one count. The genes are TRBV7-9 and TRBJ2-4, with TRBD1 as a possible D gene (5 bases). Germline V gene sequence: CDR1 SEHNR, CDR2 FQNEAQ (reference sequence). The CDR3 sequence is 14 residues long. Trimming cost V 4 bases and J 1 base, with 8 bases left between them. In DNA, the CDR3 is TGTGCCAGCAGCTCCTACAGGGCCAAAAACATTCAGTACTTC. It is translated as CASSSYRAKNIQYF. The full variable domain, with the rest looked up from reference TRBV7-9 and TRBJ2-4, is DTGVSQNPRHKITKRGQNVTFRCDPISEHNRLYWYRQTLGQGPEFLTYFQNEAQLEKSRLLSDRFSAERPKGSFSTLEIQRTEQGDSAMYLCASSSYRAKNIQYFGAGTRLSVL.

The rearrangement uses TRBV10-3 and TRBJ1-6, with D perhaps matching TRBD1 (5 bases). The CDR3 runs 15 residues. Germline V lookup: CDR1 ENHRY, CDR2 SYGVKD. V gave up 5 bases and J gave up 6 bases, with 14 bases separating them. In nucleotides, the CDR3 is TGTGCCATCAGTTGGGGGGACGGAGGTAATTCACCCCTCCACTTT. It encodes CAISWGDGGNSPLHF.

The chain combines TRBV19 with TRBJ2-5; TRBD2 matches 8 bases. The CDR3 consists of 14 residues. Germline V lookup: CDR1 LNHDA, CDR2 SQIVND (reference sequence). J gave up 2 bases and V 3 bases, and 2 bases lay outside the gene matches. Here the CDR3 DNA reads TGTGCCAGTAGTATGTCGGGGGGGCAAGAGACCCAGTACTTC. Its protein product is CASSMSGGQETQYF.

The chain combines TRBV19 with TRBJ2-1; 7 positions match TRBD2. CDR1 is LNHDA, CDR2 SQIVND, per germline (reference sequence). The CDR3 length is 14 residues. V dropped 8 bases and J dropped 9; count of bases not matched to a gene: 13. For the CDR3, the DNA is TGTGCCAGTTCACGGGGGAGGGCCTCCGGTGAGCAGTTCTTC. Translating it yields CASSRGRASGEQFF.

The chain has TRBV19 and TRBJ1-2; D gene unclear. The germline V and J ends were trimmed by 2 bases and 5 bases, with 15 bases remaining between them. Germline V gene sequence: CDR1 LNHDA, CDR2 SQIVND (reference sequence). The CDR3 extends over 15 amino acids. The CDR3 loop reads CASSIKGRHTYGYTF. The CDR3 DNA reads TGTGCCAGTAGTATAAAAGGCAGACATACATATGGCTACACCTTC.

V usage is TRBV2 and J usage is TRBJ2-1; D not resolved. Germline CDR1 and CDR2: SNHLY and FYNNEI. The CDR3 is 11 residues long. V lost 10 bases and J 7 bases, leaving 11 bases between the germline ends. The CDR3 bases are TGTGCCACCGGATTAGCTAATGAGCAGTTCTTC. Its protein product is CATGLANEQFF.

The gene calls are TRBV7-6 and TRBJ2-7; TRBD2 matches at 10 bases. J gave up 2 bases and V 1 base, and 8 bases lay outside the gene matches. This CDR3 has 17 amino acids. Germline V lookup: CDR1 SGHVS, CDR2 FNYEAQ. CDR3 nucleotide sequence: TGTGCCAGCAGCTTAGTTGGGGCTAGCGGGGGACCCTACGAGCAGTACTTC. The encoded protein is CASSLVGASGGPYEQYF.

V usage is TRBV7-2 and J usage is TRBJ1-1; no clear D. CDR1 is SGHTA, CDR2 FQGNSA, per germline. CDR3 length: 13 amino acids. V lost 3 bases and J lost 5, with 10 bases in between. The CDR3 DNA follows: TGTGCCAGCAGCTTGACTCGTGGAACTGAAGCTTTCTTT. Amino acid sequence: CASSLTRGTEAFF.

The chain links TRBV7-3 to TRBJ2-3; no clear D gene. The V and J ends lost 3 bases and 6 bases respectively, with 10 bases between them. CDR1 SGHTA and CDR2 FQGTGA come from the germline V gene. The CDR3 has 13 residues. Written as DNA, the CDR3 is TGTGCCAGCAGCTTCCAGCGATCGGATACGCAGTATTTT. Residues: CASSFQRSDTQYF.

The chain has TRBV5-1 and TRBJ1-3; tentative D call: TRBD1 (6 bases). The CDR3 loop spans 16 amino acids. Germline assignment: CDR1 SGHRS and CDR2 YFSETQ. Between the trimmed V and J ends, which lost 4 bases and 2 bases, there was a span of 16 bases. In nucleotides, the CDR3 is TGCGCCAGCAGCCCCCTGGGGGCCCGGCCTGGAAACACCATATATTTT. Translation gives CASSPLGARPGNTIYF.

V gene TRBV24-1 combines with J gene TRBJ2-2; D is possibly TRBD2 (5 bases). Trimming took 9 bases from V and 0 from J, leaving 10 bases between them. The CDR3 spans 14 residues. The V gene's germline CDR1 is KGHDR and CDR2 SFDVKD. CDR3 nucleotides: TGTGCCACCCGAGCGGAATCGAACACCGGGGAGCTGTTTTTT. Encoded protein: CATRAESNTGELFF.

In regard to this clone: The same CDR3 arises from other DNA sequences in this sample as well. V and J are TRBV4-2 and TRBJ1-1; 7 nucleotides agree with TRBD1. V was pared by 1 base and J by 0 bases, with 5 bases of the junction left unmatched. The germline CDR1 and CDR2 sequences are LGHNA and YNFKEQ. The length of the CDR3 is 16 residues. The CDR3 DNA sequence: TGTGCCAGCAGCCAAGGCCAAGGACAGGTGAACACTGAAGCTTTCTTT. Translating it yields CASSQGQGQVNTEAFF.

The V call is TRBV19, the J call TRBJ2-2; 7 nucleotides align to TRBD1. CDR3 length: 15 residues. Losses at the gene ends were 4 bases for V and 3 bases for J; bases not matched to a gene: 5. CDR1 and CDR2 (germline): LNHDA, SQIVND (reference sequence). CDR3 residues: CASSTTGVDTGELFF. Written as DNA, the CDR3 is TGTGCCAGTAGTACCACAGGGGTGGACACCGGGGAGCTGTTTTTT.

This clone occurred a few times. This sequence joins TRBV19 and TRBJ2-2, with a possible D match to TRBD1 (6 bases). The germline V and J ends were trimmed by 9 bases and 5 bases, with 16 bases remaining between them. The CDR3 runs 14 residues. The germline V gene encodes CDR1 LNHDA and CDR2 SQIVND (reference sequence). This chain's CDR3 is CASAVQGSTGELFF. The CDR3, as DNA: TGTGCCAGCGCAGTTCAGGGGAGTACCGGGGAGCTGTTTTTT. Variable domain in full (rest from reference TRBV19 and TRBJ2-2): DGGITQSPKYLFRKEGQNVTLSCEQNLNHDAMYWYRQDPGQGLRLIYYSQIVNDFQKGDIAEGYSVSREKKESFPLTVTSAQKNPTAFYLCASAVQGSTGELFFGEGSRLTVL.

The chain has TRBV19 and TRBJ1-2; D unclear. The CDR3 length is 15 residues. Trimming cost V 9 bases and J 1 base, with 18 bases left between them. Germline values: CDR1 LNHDA, CDR2 SQIVND (reference sequence). The CDR3: CASRTDGGFNYGYTF. CDR3 DNA sequence: TGTGCCAGCCGCACGGACGGAGGATTTAACTATGGCTACACCTTC. Full variable domain (rest looked up from reference TRBV19 and TRBJ1-2): DGGITQSPKYLFRKEGQNVTLSCEQNLNHDAMYWYRQDPGQGLRLIYYSQIVNDFQKGDIAEGYSVSREKKESFPLTVTSAQKNPTAFYLCASRTDGGFNYGYTFGSGTRLTVV.

The genes are TRBV6-5 and TRBJ1-1, with 8 bases identical to TRBD1. CDR3 length: 15 residues. After removal of 4 bases from V and 0 bases from J, the junction contained 4 bases not matched to a gene. Germline CDR1 and CDR2: MNHEY and SVGAGI. The CDR3 region is CASSLTGAMNTEAFF. The DNA for the CDR3 is TGTGCCAGCAGTTTGACAGGGGCAATGAACACTGAAGCTTTCTTT.

This clone was detected only once. The chain is built from TRBV20-1 and TRBJ1-1; D is uncertain. The CDR3 totals 11 residues. With 0 bases removed from V and 7 bases from J, the gap between germline ends came to 6 bases. CDR1 is DFQATT, CDR2 SNEGSKA, per germline (reference sequence). CDR3 loop: CSARELSEAFF. DNA of the CDR3: TGCAGTGCTAGAGAGCTCAGTGAAGCTTTCTTT.

This clone occurred once. The V call is TRBV5-1, the J call TRBJ2-1; TRBD1 agrees at 9 bases. Trimming at V came to 4 bases and at J to 7 bases, leaving 9 bases not matched to a gene. This CDR3 has 15 amino acids. The germline CDR1 and CDR2 sequences are SGHRS and YFSETQ. CDR3 sequence reads: CASSPLTGGRNEQFF. CDR3 DNA: TGCGCCAGCAGCCCGTTGACAGGGGGGAGGAATGAGCAGTTCTTC.

This clone appeared once. The J gene is TRBJ1-4, the V gene TRBV6-2 or TRBV6-3; D is undetermined. Trimming cost V 6 bases and J 0 bases, with 11 bases left between them. The germline V gene has CDR1 MNHEY and CDR2 SVGEGT. The CDR3 is 15 amino acids. The CDR3 here is CASSPDGATNEKLFF. The CDR3 DNA reads as TGTGCCAGCAGCCCGGACGGGGCAACTAATGAAAAACTGTTTTTT.

The CDR3 sequence is CASSSGLAPSSYNEQFF. CDR3 bases: TGTGCCAGCAGCTCCGGACTAGCGCCGAGCTCCTACAATGAGCAGTTCTTC. This chain joins TRBV7-6 and TRBJ2-1, with 9 bases aligning to TRBD2. Losses at the gene ends were 4 bases for V and 0 bases for J; bases not matched to a gene: 7. The CDR3 has 17 residues. Germline loops: CDR1 SGHVS, CDR2 FNYEAQ.